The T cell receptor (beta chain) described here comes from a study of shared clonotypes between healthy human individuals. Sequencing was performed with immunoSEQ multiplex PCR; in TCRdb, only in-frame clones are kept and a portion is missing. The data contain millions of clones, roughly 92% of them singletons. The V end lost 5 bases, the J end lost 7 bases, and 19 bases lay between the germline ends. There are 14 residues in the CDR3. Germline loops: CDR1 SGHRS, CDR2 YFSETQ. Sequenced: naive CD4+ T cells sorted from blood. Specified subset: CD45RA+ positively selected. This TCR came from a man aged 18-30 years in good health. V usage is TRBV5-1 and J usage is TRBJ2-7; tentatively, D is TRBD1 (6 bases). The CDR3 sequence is CASSTGTPSGEQYF. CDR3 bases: TGCGCCAGCAGTACCGGGACACCTTCGGGGGAGCAGTACTTC.